Listed below are T cell receptor beta chains from one sample, sequenced in a study of blood T cell repertoires in COVID-19. Sequencing used immunoSEQ multiplex PCR; TCRdb keeps in-frame clones, though not all of them. The sample has some 270,000 clones, 75% to 90% seen once. The specimen sequenced was PBMCs or T cells enriched from blood (not recorded which). The receptors shown here come from a woman aged 40 to 49 who had recovered from COVID-19. Each CDR3 is given with its conserved first and last residue. The order of the fields is J gene, V gene, clone size, D gene, CDR3 DNA, CDR3 protein. A D gene is named only where the DNA matches it firmly. Size tells how often a clone was seen (once, few, many) or the class of an expanded clone, and some rows leave it out.

j_call: TRBJ2-7
v_call: TRBV4-1
clone_size: once
d_call: TRBD1
cdr3_nt: TGCGCCAGCAGCCTGTACTGGGACAGAAACTACGAGCAGTACTTC
cdr3_aa: CASSLYWDRNYEQYF

j_call: TRBJ1-2
v_call: TRBV5-1
clone_size: -
d_call: -
cdr3_nt: TGCGCCAGCAGCTTCTACGACAGCTATGGCTACACCTTC
cdr3_aa: CASSFYDSYGYTF

j_call: TRBJ1-1
v_call: TRBV19
clone_size: few
d_call: TRBD1
cdr3_nt: TGTGCCAGTAGTCCCGACAGGGGCACTGAAGCTTTCTTT
cdr3_aa: CASSPDRGTEAFF

j_call: TRBJ1-3
v_call: TRBV7-2
clone_size: -
d_call: -
cdr3_nt: TGTGCCAGCAGCTTAGGAGACAGGTTGAGGGGAAACACCATATATTTT
cdr3_aa: CASSLGDRLRGNTIYF

j_call: TRBJ1-3
v_call: TRBV11-2
clone_size: -
d_call: -
cdr3_nt: TGTGCCAGCAGCCTAACTGGTGGAAACACCATATATTTT
cdr3_aa: CASSLTGGNTIYF

j_call: TRBJ1-4
v_call: TRBV9
clone_size: -
d_call: -
cdr3_nt: TGTGCCAGCAGCGTTTACGGGGGGAGACTGTTTTTT
cdr3_aa: CASSVYGGRLFF

j_call: TRBJ2-6
v_call: TRBV30
clone_size: -
d_call: -
cdr3_nt: TGTGCCTGGACCGCGACAGGCCTCTCTGGGGCCAACGTCCTGACTTTC
cdr3_aa: CAWTATGLSGANVLTF

j_call: TRBJ2-7
v_call: TRBV19
clone_size: -
d_call: TRBD1
cdr3_nt: TGTGCCAGTAGCCGCTTAAGGGACAGCCGTTCCTACGAGCAGTACTTC
cdr3_aa: CASSRLRDSRSYEQYF

j_call: TRBJ2-2
v_call: TRBV18
clone_size: -
d_call: -
cdr3_nt: TGTGCCAGCTCACCAGGGGCGGTGGACACCGGGGAGCTGTTTTTT
cdr3_aa: CASSPGAVDTGELFF

j_call: TRBJ2-3
v_call: TRBV5-1
clone_size: -
d_call: TRBD2
cdr3_nt: TGCGCCAGCAGCCCAGCAGGACTAGCGGGCCACACAGATACGCAGTATTTT
cdr3_aa: CASSPAGLAGHTDTQYF

j_call: TRBJ1-1
v_call: TRBV12-3/TRBV12-4
clone_size: -
d_call: -
cdr3_nt: TGTGCCAGCACCCCAGTGTGGGGGCGAGCTTTCTTT
cdr3_aa: CASTPVWGRAFF

j_call: TRBJ2-7
v_call: TRBV13
clone_size: -
d_call: TRBD2
cdr3_nt: TGTGCCAGCAGCCGGGGGGACCGGGGTTCCTACGAGCAGTACTTC
cdr3_aa: CASSRGDRGSYEQYF